These 10 T cell receptor beta chains were all obtained from the same sample, sequenced in a study of CD8 T cells in ankylosing spondylitis. MiXCR was run by TCRdb on the 5' RACE reads, yielding one entry per CDR3 protein. The sample includes about 840,000 distinct CDR3 sequences, 10% to 15% of them seen just once. Their antigens remain unidentified. Study results and limitations: Apparently characteristic of ankylosing spondylitis blood was a TCR beta motif (fewer than ten highly homologous variants).

The sequencing sample was made of blood, either unsorted or a sorted T cell fraction (not recorded which). These receptors all stem from a male donor with ankylosing spondylitis.

In this sample, this clonotype turned up many times. This chain connects TRBV20-1 to TRBJ1-6; D is uncertain. The germline V gene has CDR1 DFQATT and CDR2 SNEGSKA (reference sequence). Trimming stripped 0 bases from V and 8 bases from J, with 11 bases between. The CDR3 spans 14 residues. This CDR3 is CSAREWGADSPLHF. CDR3 sequence (DNA): TGCAGTGCTAGAGAGTGGGGAGCGGATTCACCCCTCCACTTT.

The V gene is TRBV29-1, the J gene TRBJ2-3; the D call may be TRBD1 or TRBD2 (7 bases each). CDR1 and CDR2 (germline): SQVTM, ANQGSEA. This CDR3 is built from 14 residues. V gave up 5 bases and J gave up 1 base, with 13 bases separating them. DNA of the CDR3: TGCAGCGTTCCAGGGGGGGCCCGCACAGATACGCAGTATTTT. Encoded protein: CSVPGGARTDTQYF.

This chain links TRBV5-4 with TRBJ2-1, with D tentatively TRBD2 (6 bases). The CDR3 runs 16 residues. Germline-derived CDR1 and CDR2 are SGHNT and YYREEE (reference sequence). V lost 0 bases, J lost 5 bases, and 15 bases lay in between. DNA for the CDR3: TGTGCCAGCAGCTTGGTACCCGGGGGTGGGAACAATGAGCAGTTCTTC. Its translation: CASSLVPGGGNNEQFF.

This clonotype was counted at least ten times. The CDR3 DNA reads as TGCAGTGCCCCCAAACTAGCGGAAAGGGGTGAGCAGTTCTTC. Amino acid sequence: CSAPKLAERGEQFF. The gene calls are TRBV20-1 and TRBJ2-1, with 8 bases matching TRBD2. Per the germline V gene, CDR1 is DFQATT and CDR2 is SNEGSKA (reference sequence). The CDR3 runs 14 residues. Losses at the gene ends were 6 bases for V and 9 bases for J; bases not matched to a gene: 13.

The gene calls are TRBV27 and TRBJ2-1; 7 bases match TRBD2. J lost 5 bases, V lost 6 bases, and 10 bases had no gene match. Germline lookup yields CDR1 MNHEY and CDR2 SMNVEV (reference sequence). This CDR3 contains 15 residues. The DNA for the CDR3 is TGTGCCAGCAGCCTCACTAGCGCGACCCACAATGAGCAGTTCTTC. Its translation is CASSLTSATHNEQFF.

The gene calls are TRBV5-5 and TRBJ1-5; D is uncertain. Trimming removed 0 bases from V and 8 bases from J, with 12 bases in between. The CDR3 covers 14 residues. Germline V gene sequence: CDR1 SGHKS, CDR2 YYEKEE (reference sequence). CDR3 in DNA: TGTGCCAGCAGCTTGGAGGCCTTTCTGAAGCCCCAGCATTTT. Translation gives CASSLEAFLKPQHF.

The CDR3 nucleotides are TGTGCCATCCGGGACAGGACTTACAATGAGCAGTTCTTC. Residues: CAIRDRTYNEQFF. This rearrangement joins TRBV27 to TRBJ2-1; 8 nucleotides line up with TRBD1. Germline CDR1 is MNHEY and CDR2 is SMNVEV (reference sequence). This CDR3 is 13 amino acids long. Germline trimming cut 10 bases from V and 4 bases from J; bases unmatched to any gene: 6.

This clonotype was observed a handful of times. This chain connects TRBV4-2 to TRBJ2-3, with TRBD2 matching over 7 bases. V shed 1 base, J shed 1 base, and the junction held 8 bases outside the gene matches. The CDR3 is 17 residues long. Germline lookup yields CDR1 LGHNA and CDR2 YNFKEQ. In DNA, the CDR3 is TGTGCCAGCAGCCAAGCGGGCGGGAGCGAGGGCACAGATACGCAGTATTTT. This gives the protein CASSQAGGSEGTDTQYF.

This clonotype was seen repeatedly, ten times or more. The rearrangement joins TRBV12-3 or TRBV12-4 to TRBJ2-3; D is uncertain. V was trimmed by 5 bases and J by 5 bases, leaving 11 bases between them. CDR3 length equals 13 residues. CDR3 DNA: TGTGCCAGCAGTCCCTCCGGTAGAGATACGCAGTATTTT. Its translation is CASSPSGRDTQYF.

This rearrangement joins TRBV7-2 to TRBJ1-2, with 7 bases matching TRBD1. V was pared by 3 bases and J by 7 bases, with 11 bases of the junction left unmatched. This CDR3 spans 15 amino acids. The germline V gene has CDR1 SGHTA and CDR2 FQGNSA. CDR3 bases: TGTGCCAGCAGCTTGGGACAGCGCGGTTTGGGTGGCTACACCTTC. This sequence encodes CASSLGQRGLGGYTF.